The subject of this entry is one TCR beta chain. Its target is unknown. TCRdb's table, derived via immunoSEQ multiplex PCR, lists solely in-frame clones and lacks some. The sample yields more than 2,000,000 clones, more than 85% seen once. The sample belongs to a study of shared clonotypes between healthy human individuals. CDR3 size: 16 residues. Germline V lookup: CDR1 SGHRS, CDR2 YFSETQ. The J segment lost 7 bases and the V segment lost 1 base, leaving 9 bases of the junction unmatched. Study results and limitations: Against clonotypes common to all four donors, non-shared ones had lower generation probabilities.

Sequencing was performed on naive CD4+ T cells from PBMCs. Subset defined: CD45RA+ positively selected. The gene calls are TRBV5-1 and TRBJ2-1, with 9 bases aligning to TRBD2. The source is a man between 18 and 35 years old in good health. Some clones in this sample may be carry-over from other donors' samples. The CDR3 sequence: CASSLWTSAKGNEQFF. The CDR3 region has the DNA TGCGCCAGCAGCTTGTGGACTAGCGCCAAAGGAAATGAGCAGTTCTTC.